Presented here are 14 T cell receptor beta chains from one specimen sequenced in a study of regulatory T cells in long-lasting Graves disease. Both iRepertoire HTBI primers and Arm-PCR of CDR3 regions were used to build the TCR beta libraries. TCRdb reprocessed the multiplex PCR reads via MiXCR and lists one record per CDR3 protein. This sample has some 370,000 distinct CDR3 sequences, with over 9.5% found just once. The time point: newly diagnosed GD, antithyroid drugs for less than 3 months. TCR sequences were obtained from RNA taken from PBMCs. The same sample was also studied in work on T cells in Graves' hyperthyroidism and ophthalmopathy.

Here the sequenced sample was peripheral blood mononuclear cells (PBMCs), taken at new diagnosis, from a patient treated with antithyroid drugs. The source is a woman aged 18-29 years with Graves disease.

This clonotype appeared many times. The chain has TRBV11-2 and TRBJ2-1, with TRBD2 matching 7 bases. The germline V gene has CDR1 SGHAT and CDR2 FQNNGV. The CDR3 contains 15 residues. The trim removed 5 bases at V and 8 bases at J, leaving 12 bases unmatched. The CDR3 spells CASSQETLAIDEQFF. As DNA, the CDR3 is TGTGCCAGCAGCCAGGAAACACTAGCGATAGATGAGCAGTTCTTC.

The sample holds many counts of this clonotype. The V call is TRBV2, the J call TRBJ2-2; 7 nucleotides line up with TRBD1. CDR1 SNHLY and CDR2 FYNNEI come from the germline V gene. V lost 11 bases and J lost 5; bases outside the gene matches: 2. The CDR3 runs to 11 residues. DNA of the CDR3: TGTGCCGGACAGGTGACCGGGGAGCTGTTTTTT. This translates into CAGQVTGELFF.

In its sample, this clonotype was seen many times. The chain recombines TRBV4-1 with TRBJ1-1; D unresolved. V was shortened by 4 bases and J by 1 base, with 10 bases between the two germline ends. This CDR3 has 14 residues. Germline values: CDR1 MGHRA, CDR2 YSYEKL. DNA for the CDR3: TGCGCCAGCAGCCCTTTACGGAAGAACACTGAAGCTTTCTTT. Translating it yields CASSPLRKNTEAFF.

This clonotype was counted many times. V usage is TRBV7-2 and J usage is TRBJ2-4; TRBD1 matches at 9 bases. V lost 3 bases, J lost 6 bases, and 3 bases stayed unmatched. The germline CDR1 and CDR2 sequences are SGHTA and FQGNSA. The CDR3 spans 14 residues. CDR3: CASSLGQGVNIQYF. In DNA form, the CDR3 reads TGTGCCAGCAGCTTGGGACAGGGAGTAAACATTCAGTACTTC.

This clonotype has a count of ten or more. The chain has TRBV12-3 or TRBV12-4 and TRBJ1-1; D gene unclear. V dropped 6 bases and J dropped 1 base, with 12 bases sitting between them. The CDR3 totals 14 residues. This CDR3 reads CASRWGAENTEAFF. DNA for the CDR3: TGTGCCAGCAGGTGGGGAGCGGAGAACACTGAAGCTTTCTTT.

There are many counts of this clonotype. The CDR3 loop is CASSLRLAGTDTQYF. CDR3 coding DNA: TGTGCCAGCAGCTTAAGGCTAGCTGGCACAGATACGCAGTATTTT. V is TRBV7-3 and J is TRBJ2-3; the D gene is possibly TRBD2 (5 bases). Germline V gene lookup returns CDR1 SGHTA and CDR2 FQGTGA. Trimming left V 1 base short and J 1 base short, with 9 bases between. The CDR3 consists of 15 residues.

In its sample, this clonotype was seen many times. The V gene is TRBV20-1, the J gene TRBJ1-2; TRBD1 might be the D (6 bases). CDR1 and CDR2 (germline): DFQATT, SNEGSKA (reference sequence). The CDR3 is made up of 16 amino acids. V was clipped by 0 bases and J by 1 base, with 15 bases between them. CDR3 sequence reads: CSARDPRGRDNYGYTF. CDR3 bases: TGCAGTGCTAGAGATCCCAGGGGACGAGATAACTATGGCTACACCTTC.

This clonotype was picked up many times. V and J are TRBV7-2 and TRBJ1-2; 7 bases are shared with TRBD1. The J segment lost 5 bases and the V segment lost 0 bases, leaving 9 bases of the junction unmatched. Germline V gene sequence: CDR1 SGHTA, CDR2 FQGNSA. The CDR3 runs 16 residues. CDR3 in DNA: TGTGCCAGCAGCTTAGCCCTTTACAGGGGCTCATATGGCTACACCTTC. Its translation is CASSLALYRGSYGYTF. The whole variable domain, remainder taken from reference TRBV7-2 and TRBJ1-2, is GAGVSQSPSNKVTEKGKDVELRCDPISGHTALYWYRQSLGQGLEFLIYFQGNSAPDKSGLPSDRFSAERTGGSVSTLTIQRTQQEDSAVYLCASSLALYRGSYGYTFGSGTRLTVV.

This clonotype was seen a handful of times. The J gene is TRBJ2-7, the V gene TRBV5-1; D is possibly TRBD1 (6 bases). CDR3 length: 14 amino acids. The germline V and J ends were trimmed by 2 bases and 7 bases, with 16 bases remaining between them. Germline values: CDR1 SGHRS, CDR2 YFSETQ. CDR3 residues: CASSFFLGAREQYF. CDR3 DNA: TGCGCCAGCAGCTTTTTTCTGGGGGCGCGGGAGCAGTACTTC.

This clonotype was found many times. The chain links TRBV12-3 or TRBV12-4 to TRBJ2-7; TRBD1 agrees at 7 bases. There are 14 residues in the CDR3. V trimming: 6 bases; J trimming: 3 bases; junction bases outside the gene matches: 8. CDR3 DNA: TGTGCCAGCAGCTTGTCGACAGGGCTCTACGAGCAGTACTTC. This codes for CASSLSTGLYEQYF.

On this clonotype: The missing conserved phenylalanine or tryptophan at the end of this CDR3 makes a read error likely. The chain links TRBV18 to TRBJ2-5; D gene unclear. V was pared by 2 bases and J by 5 bases, with 9 bases between. The germline CDR1 and CDR2 sequences are KGHSH and LQKENI. This CDR3 is built from 13 residues. The CDR3 here is CASSPVPGETQYL. CDR3 sequence (DNA): TGTGCCAGCTCACCAGTCCCTGGGGAGACCCAGTACCTC.

Turning to this clonotype: Since a much larger clone is just one base distant, this may be a read error. The chain uses TRBV7-2 and TRBJ2-2; a weak D match, TRBD2 (6 bases). Germline V gene data show CDR1 as SGHTA and CDR2 as FQGNSA. This CDR3 contains 12 residues. Here the CDR3 reads CASSSQWGEPFF. The CDR3 DNA follows: TGTGCCAGCAGCTCTCAATGGGGGGAGCCGTTTTTT. Variable domain in full (rest from reference TRBV7-2 and TRBJ2-2): GAGVSQSPSNKVTEKGKDVELRCDPISGHTALYWYRQSLGQGLEFLIYFQGNSAPDKSGLPSDRFSAERTGGSVSTLTIQRTQQEDSAVYLCASSSQWGEPFFGEGSRLTVL.

This clonotype was detected once. The chain combines TRBV4-3 with TRBJ2-7, with 10 bases lining up with TRBD1. Trimming took 3 bases from V and 6 from J; bases not matched to a gene: 8. Germline loops: CDR1 LGHNA, CDR2 YSLEER. The CDR3 runs 15 residues. CDR3 region: CASSHRGDRGVEQYV. In DNA form, the CDR3 reads TGCGCCAGCAGCCACCGGGGGGACAGGGGTGTCGAGCAGTACGTC.

Of note for this clonotype: Since a much larger clone is just one base distant, this may be a read error. The chain couples TRBV10-3 to TRBJ1-5, with a tentative D call TRBD1 (5 bases). Deletions cut 6 bases from V and 0 bases from J, with 12 bases between. The CDR3 runs 15 residues. Germline CDR1 is ENHRY and CDR2 is SYGVKD. The CDR3 DNA is TGTGCCATCAGGGCGGGACCGAGTAGCAATCAGCCCCAGCATTTT. Protein sequence: CAIRAGPSSNQPQHF.